Presented here are 27 T cell receptor beta chains from one specimen sequenced in a study of cytomegalovirus exposure and HLA in healthy donors (dated by TCRdb to about 2017). The library was made by the immunoSEQ multiplex PCR assay. A mixture of 60 forward primers for TCR Vbeta segments and 13 reverse primers for TCR Jbeta segments was used in the multiplex PCR. Drawn from immuneACCESS, this table holds only the in-frame rearrangements with V and J called that TCRdb kept. Clones are partly lost; checked studies trace under half to an unresolved V gene and leave the rest unexplained. This sample is represented by fewer than 110,000 clones; around 75% of them were singletons. Jointly, the top ten make up about 10% of the sample. What was sequenced was PBMCs. These TCRs come from a man in his forties or fifties in good health and CMV-seronegative.

The genes are TRBV19 and TRBJ2-7; a weak D match, TRBD1 (8 bases). The CDR3 loop spans 15 amino acids. Per the germline V gene, CDR1 is LNHDA and CDR2 is SQIVND (reference sequence). Trimming stripped 9 bases from V and 1 base from J, with 19 bases between. The CDR3 region has the DNA TGTGCCAGCCAATCCCCACAGGGGGGGTCCTACGAGCAGTACTTC. It encodes CASQSPQGGSYEQYF.

The chain couples TRBV12-5 to TRBJ2-5; D call uncertain. Trimming took off 2 bases at V and 4 bases at J, with 5 bases between the two ends. The CDR3 runs 12 residues. The V gene's germline CDR1 is LGHNT and CDR2 FRNRAP. CDR3 in DNA: TGTGCTAGTGGTTTGTCGAGAGAGACCCAGTACTTC. It is translated as CASGLSRETQYF.

The chain joins TRBV23-1 to TRBJ2-2; D is possibly TRBD2 (5 bases). TRBV23-1 is designated an ORF whose function remains uncertain. Between the trimmed V and J ends, which lost 8 bases and 0 bases, there was a span of 7 bases. CDR3 length: 13 residues. DNA for the CDR3: TGCGCCAGCGAGCGGTCGAACACCGGGGAGCTGTTTTTT. This gives the protein CASERSNTGELFF.

The chain recombines TRBV6-1 with TRBJ1-6; 9 bases are a match to TRBD1. The V and J ends lost 5 bases and 10 bases, in that order; junction bases with no gene match: 9. CDR3 size: 15 residues. Germline lookup yields CDR1 MNHNS and CDR2 SASEGT. The CDR3 DNA reads as TGTGCCAGCAGTCCGTCGGGACAGGGTAAATCACCCCTCCACTTT. This gives the protein CASSPSGQGKSPLHF.

The chain couples TRBV7-9 to TRBJ1-1, with TRBD1 identical over 9 bases. V dropped 5 bases and J dropped 4; count of bases not matched to a gene: 8. Germline CDR1 is SEHNR and CDR2 is FQNEAQ (reference sequence). The CDR3 extends over 15 amino acids. CDR3: CASSIEGTGTTEAFF. DNA for the CDR3: TGTGCCAGCAGCATAGAGGGGACAGGGACCACTGAAGCTTTCTTT. Based on the CDR3 plus reference TRBV7-9 and TRBJ1-1, the full variable domain is DTGVSQNPRHKITKRGQNVTFRCDPISEHNRLYWYRQTLGQGPEFLTYFQNEAQLEKSRLLSDRFSAERPKGSFSTLEIQRTEQGDSAMYLCASSIEGTGTTEAFFGQGTRLTVV.

CDR3 loop: CASSIPGTDTQYF. The CDR3 coding sequence is TGTGCCAGCAGTATCCCGGGCACAGATACGCAGTATTTT. The J gene is TRBJ2-3, the V gene TRBV28; D unclear. There are 13 residues in the CDR3. Germline CDR1 and CDR2: MDHEN and SYDVKM. Trimming stripped 5 bases from V and 1 base from J, with 7 bases between.

This clone was counted between two and nine times. The V gene is TRBV5-1, the J gene TRBJ1-4; D not resolved. The CDR3 is made up of 14 amino acids. The V gene's germline CDR1 is SGHRS and CDR2 YFSETQ. V was cut by 3 bases and J by 6 bases, with 12 bases left in between. The CDR3 DNA is TGCGCCAGCAGCTCCGGGTCATGGGATGAAAAACTGTTTTTT. Amino acids: CASSSGSWDEKLFF.

The chain uses TRBV2 and TRBJ1-1, with 8 bases fitting TRBD1. Germline trimming cut 7 bases from V and 1 base from J; bases unmatched to any gene: 8. Germline-derived CDR1 and CDR2 are SNHLY and FYNNEI. This CDR3 is 15 amino acids long. In DNA form, the CDR3 reads TGTGCCAGCACGGCTCAGGGACAGGCGAACACTGAAGCTTTCTTT. Its translation is CASTAQGQANTEAFF.

This chain connects TRBV16 to TRBJ1-5; TRBD1 is a possible D gene (5 bases). The CDR3 is 15 amino acids. The germline V gene has CDR1 KGHSY and CDR2 FQNENV. V was shortened by 1 base and J by 3 bases, with 10 bases between the two germline ends. The chain's CDR3 is CASSQWGGPNQPQHF. CDR3 DNA: TGTGCCAGCAGCCAATGGGGCGGACCCAATCAGCCCCAGCATTTT.

With respect to this clone: Sequence at one end of the junction differs from germline and may be a read error. V is TRBV4-3 and J is TRBJ2-3; 7 positions agree with TRBD2. This CDR3 has 16 residues. Looked up from germline, CDR1 is LGHNA and CDR2 is YSLEER. CDR3 coding DNA: TGCGCCAGCAGCCAAGACTACGCGGGGGTCACATATACGCAGTATTTT. It is translated as CASSQDYAGVTYTQYF.

V and J are TRBV7-2 and TRBJ2-2, with a possible D match to TRBD1 (6 bases). This CDR3 is 15 amino acids long. V gave up 5 bases and J gave up 0 bases, with 10 bases separating them. CDR1 and CDR2 from the germline V gene are SGHTA and FQGNSA. The DNA of the CDR3 is TGTGCCAGCAGCATTGGACAGCCGAACACCGGGGAGCTGTTTTTT. Translation: CASSIGQPNTGELFF. Combining the CDR3 with reference TRBV7-2 and TRBJ2-2 gives the whole variable domain GAGVSQSPSNKVTEKGKDVELRCDPISGHTALYWYRQSLGQGLEFLIYFQGNSAPDKSGLPSDRFSAERTGGSVSTLTIQRTQQEDSAVYLCASSIGQPNTGELFFGEGSRLTVL.

The chain combines TRBV7-2 with TRBJ2-7; tentative D call: TRBD2 (5 bases). The germline gives CDR1 SGHTA, CDR2 FQGNSA. V lost 6 bases and J lost 6, with 12 bases in between. The CDR3 covers 12 residues. The CDR3 coding sequence is TGTGCCAGCAGGCGATCTAGCAGCGAGCAGTACTTC. This gives the protein CASRRSSSEQYF. Supplemented by reference TRBV7-2 and TRBJ2-7, the full variable domain reads GAGVSQSPSNKVTEKGKDVELRCDPISGHTALYWYRQSLGQGLEFLIYFQGNSAPDKSGLPSDRFSAERTGGSVSTLTIQRTQQEDSAVYLCASRRSSSEQYFGPGTRLTVT.

This clone is a singleton in its sample. The chain carries TRBV9 and TRBJ2-3, with 12 bases identical to TRBD1. The CDR3 has 17 residues. Germline CDR1 reads SGDLS; CDR2 reads YYNGEE. Losses at the gene ends were 4 bases for V and 3 bases for J; bases not matched to a gene: 9. The CDR3 loop is CASSPTGDRGRTDTQYF. In DNA, the CDR3 is TGTGCCAGCAGCCCTACCGGGGACAGGGGGCGGACAGATACGCAGTATTTT.

This chain uses TRBV19 with TRBJ2-7, with D possibly being TRBD2 (6 bases). Germline lookup yields CDR1 LNHDA and CDR2 SQIVND (reference sequence). V was cut by 6 bases and J by 1 base, with 10 bases left in between. CDR3 length: 13 residues. The CDR3 reads CASSGGPSYEQYF. The DNA for the CDR3 is TGTGCCAGTAGCGGGGGACCGTCCTACGAGCAGTACTTC.

V gene TRBV2 combines with J gene TRBJ2-7; D is possibly TRBD2 (7 bases). In germline, CDR1 is SNHLY, CDR2 FYNNEI. This CDR3 comprises 14 residues. Trimming took 5 bases from V and 5 from J, leaving 16 bases between them. The CDR3 loop reads CASSLSGGSDEQYF. The CDR3 DNA reads as TGTGCCAGCAGTTTGTCGGGGGGCTCGGACGAGCAGTACTTC. Full variable domain (missing parts from reference TRBV2 and TRBJ2-7): EPEVTQTPSHQVTQMGQEVILRCVPISNHLYFYWYRQILGQKVEFLVSFYNNEISEKSEIFDDQFSVERPDGSNFTLKIRSTKLEDSAMYFCASSLSGGSDEQYFGPGTRLTVT.

Written as DNA, the CDR3 is TGTGCCAGCAGCTCCCGGGACTACCTAATCAATGAGCAGTTCTTC. Its protein product is CASSSRDYLINEQFF. The V and J genes are TRBV11-2 and TRBJ2-1; TRBD2 matches at 7 bases. The CDR3 covers 15 residues. The ends lost 4 bases at V and 6 bases at J; junction bases unmatched: 9. Per the germline V gene, CDR1 is SGHAT and CDR2 is FQNNGV. Based on the CDR3 plus reference TRBV11-2 and TRBJ2-1, the full variable domain is EAGVAQSPRYKIIEKRQSVAFWCNPISGHATLYWYQQILGQGPKLLIQFQNNGVVDDSQLPKDRFSAERLKGVDSTLKIQPAKLEDSAVYLCASSSRDYLINEQFFGPGTRLTVL.

This clone occurred a few times. This sequence joins TRBV30 and TRBJ2-6, with 7 bases lining up with TRBD1. J lost 0 bases, V lost 1 base, and 0 bases had no gene match. The CDR3 loop spans 15 amino acids. The V gene's germline CDR1 is GTSNPN and CDR2 SVGIG (reference sequence). The CDR3 coding sequence is TGTGCCTGGAGTGCAGGGGGCTCTGGGGCCAACGTCCTGACTTTC. This translates into CAWSAGGSGANVLTF.

This clone was detected only a few times. J is TRBJ1-2 and V is TRBV5-1, with 10 positions matching TRBD1. CDR3 length equals 15 residues. V shed 2 bases, J shed 4 bases, and the junction held 5 bases outside the gene matches. Per the germline V gene, CDR1 is SGHRS and CDR2 is YFSETQ. CDR3 bases: TGCGCCAGCAGCTTAGGGACAGGGGAGAGCTATGGCTACACCTTC. Amino acids: CASSLGTGESYGYTF.

This chain links TRBV28 with TRBJ2-1, with D perhaps matching TRBD2 (6 bases). The V and J ends lost 2 bases and 0 bases respectively, with 14 bases between them. This CDR3 has 17 amino acids. The germline gives CDR1 MDHEN, CDR2 SYDVKM. Written as DNA, the CDR3 is TGTGCCAGCAGTTTAAGCCGGGACTTTAGCTCCTACAATGAGCAGTTCTTC. It specifies CASSLSRDFSSYNEQFF.

This chain connects TRBV2 to TRBJ1-2; D ambiguous. Germline values: CDR1 SNHLY, CDR2 FYNNEI. V lost 6 bases to trimming and J lost 6 bases, with 17 bases between them. CDR3 length: 14 amino acids. Here the CDR3 reads CASSPDSLSHGYTF. Here the CDR3 DNA reads TGTGCCAGCAGCCCGGACTCACTTTCGCATGGCTACACCTTC. The full variable domain, in which reference TRBV2 and TRBJ1-2 provide the parts outside the CDR3, is EPEVTQTPSHQVTQMGQEVILRCVPISNHLYFYWYRQILGQKVEFLVSFYNNEISEKSEIFDDQFSVERPDGSNFTLKIRSTKLEDSAMYFCASSPDSLSHGYTFGSGTRLTVV.

The chain uses TRBV13 and TRBJ2-5; TRBD2 aligns across 8 bases. The assigned J gene may be wrong: the sequence end matches TRBJ2-7 better. This CDR3 has 12 amino acids. The germline CDR1 and CDR2 sequences are PRHDT and FYEKMQ (reference sequence). As DNA, the CDR3 is TGTGCCAGCAGCTGGAGCGGGGGCGAGCAGTACTTC. Residues: CASSWSGGEQYF.

This clone has just a few counts. The V gene is TRBV5-4, the J gene TRBJ2-5, with 7 positions matching TRBD1. The germline gives CDR1 SGHNT, CDR2 YYREEE (reference sequence). CDR3 size: 16 residues. V was pared by 6 bases and J by 4 bases, with 15 bases of the junction left unmatched. The CDR3 region is CASTPRRTGPLETQYF. Written as DNA, the CDR3 is TGTGCCAGCACCCCTAGGAGGACAGGACCATTAGAGACCCAGTACTTC.

The genes are TRBV6-6 and TRBJ2-7; TRBD1 is a possible D gene (6 bases). The CDR3 runs 14 residues. V lost 7 bases and J lost 2, with 15 bases in between. Per germline, CDR1 MNHNY and CDR2 SVGAGI (reference sequence). This chain's CDR3 is CASTPRTGPYEQYF. The CDR3 DNA reads as TGTGCCAGCACCCCGAGAACAGGGCCCTACGAGCAGTACTTC.

This clone was detected a few times. The chain combines TRBV5-1 with TRBJ2-7; D might be TRBD1 (6 bases). Germline CDR1 reads SGHRS; CDR2 reads YFSETQ. V was trimmed by 4 bases and J by 0 bases, leaving 11 bases between them. The CDR3 sequence is 14 residues long. This chain's CDR3 is CASSGTGSSYEQYF. In DNA, the CDR3 is TGCGCCAGCAGCGGCACAGGGAGCTCCTACGAGCAGTACTTC.

The chain uses TRBV14 and TRBJ2-1; 10 bases line up with TRBD1. In germline, CDR1 is SGHDN, CDR2 FVKESK. Trimming cost V 4 bases and J 3 bases; bases outside gene matches: 3. The CDR3 extends over 15 amino acids. The CDR3 sequence is CASSPTGGNYNEQFF. The CDR3 nucleotides are TGTGCCAGCAGCCCGACAGGGGGCAACTACAATGAGCAGTTCTTC.

This clone appeared a single time. V and J are TRBV10-3 and TRBJ2-7; 12 bases fit TRBD2. V shed 6 bases, J shed 3 bases, and the junction held 21 bases outside the gene matches. CDR1 ENHRY and CDR2 SYGVKD come from the germline V gene. The CDR3 length is 20 residues. CDR3 residues: CAISLDGLAGPPTQFYEQYF. The DNA of the CDR3 is TGTGCCATCAGCCTCGACGGACTAGCGGGACCTCCGACCCAATTCTACGAGCAGTACTTC.

The rearrangement uses TRBV7-9 and TRBJ1-5; D unclear. The CDR3 covers 13 residues. V shed 5 bases and J shed 7 bases, with 12 bases lying between them. Per the germline V gene, CDR1 is SEHNR and CDR2 is FQNEAQ (reference sequence). In DNA form, the CDR3 reads TGTGCCAGCAGCCTGGGAGGTTCGCAGCCCCAGCATTTT. It encodes CASSLGGSQPQHF.